This entry is about one TCR beta chain. The antigen remains unidentified. CDR1 SNHLY and CDR2 FYNNEI come from the germline V gene. CDR3 length: 11 amino acids. Trimming cost V 3 bases and J 7 bases, with 6 bases left between them. This sample stems from a study of OX40 agonist ivuxolimab in advanced cancers. For the study at large: At doses from 0.01 to 10 mg/kg, patients were given intravenous ivuxolimab every 2 weeks. Patients undergoing dose escalation presented with hepatocellular carcinoma, melanoma, renal cell or head and neck cancer. General study findings and limits: With doses of 0.1-3.0 mg/kg, partial responders showed among the lowest clonal expansion. In the expanded peripheral T cells, antigen specificity was never determined.

Assay: immunoSEQ multiplex PCR; the TCRdb copy retains only in-frame clones and omits some. The table lists about 110,000 clones, 89% of them singletons, with about 0.28% in the top ten. Specimen: CD4+ or CD8+ T cells sorted from blood, collected in a trial of the OX40 agonist ivuxolimab. V is TRBV2 and J is TRBJ1-1; D remains unclear. This TCR came from an adult with an advanced solid tumor such as melanoma, head and neck, liver or kidney cancer. The CDR3 protein is CASSDRYEAFF. The CDR3, as DNA: TGTGCCAGCAGTGATAGGTATGAAGCTTTCTTT.